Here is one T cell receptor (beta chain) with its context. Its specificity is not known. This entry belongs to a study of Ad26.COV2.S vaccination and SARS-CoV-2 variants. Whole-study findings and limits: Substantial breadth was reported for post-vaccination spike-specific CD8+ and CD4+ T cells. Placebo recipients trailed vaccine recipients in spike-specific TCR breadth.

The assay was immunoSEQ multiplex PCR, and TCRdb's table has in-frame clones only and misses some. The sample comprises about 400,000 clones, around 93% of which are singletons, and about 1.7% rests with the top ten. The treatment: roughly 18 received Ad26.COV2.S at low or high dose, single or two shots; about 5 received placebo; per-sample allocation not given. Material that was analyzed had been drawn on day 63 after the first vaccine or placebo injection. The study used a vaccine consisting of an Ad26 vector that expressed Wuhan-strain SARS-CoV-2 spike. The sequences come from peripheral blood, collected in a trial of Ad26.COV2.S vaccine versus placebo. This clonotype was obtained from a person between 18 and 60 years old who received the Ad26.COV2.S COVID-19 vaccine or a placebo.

DNA for the CDR3: TGTGCCAGCAGCCGCGTTCTCGGGGGCCGGGAGCTGTTTTTT. Translated: CASSRVLGGRELFF. The rearrangement uses TRBV6-5 and TRBJ2-2; the D gene could be TRBD1 or TRBD2 (6 bases each). Trimming took off 6 bases at V and 9 bases at J, with 17 bases between the two ends. The CDR3 extends over 14 amino acids. Per germline, CDR1 MNHEY and CDR2 SVGAGI.